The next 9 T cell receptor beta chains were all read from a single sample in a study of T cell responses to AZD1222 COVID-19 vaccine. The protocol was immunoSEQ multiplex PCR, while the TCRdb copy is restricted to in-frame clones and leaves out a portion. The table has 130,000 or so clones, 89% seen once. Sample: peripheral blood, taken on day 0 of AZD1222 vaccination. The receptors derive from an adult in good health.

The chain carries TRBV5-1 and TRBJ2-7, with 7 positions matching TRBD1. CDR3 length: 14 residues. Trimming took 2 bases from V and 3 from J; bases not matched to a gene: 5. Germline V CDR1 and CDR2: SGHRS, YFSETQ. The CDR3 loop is CASSLTGVYYEQYF. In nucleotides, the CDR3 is TGCGCCAGCAGCTTAACAGGGGTTTACTACGAGCAGTACTTC.

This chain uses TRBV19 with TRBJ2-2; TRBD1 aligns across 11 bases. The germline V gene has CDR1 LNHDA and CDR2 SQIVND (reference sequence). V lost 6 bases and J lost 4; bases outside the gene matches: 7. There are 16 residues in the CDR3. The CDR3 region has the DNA TGTGCCAGTAGCCCAGGGACAGGGGGTAGCACCGGGGAGCTGTTTTTT. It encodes CASSPGTGGSTGELFF.

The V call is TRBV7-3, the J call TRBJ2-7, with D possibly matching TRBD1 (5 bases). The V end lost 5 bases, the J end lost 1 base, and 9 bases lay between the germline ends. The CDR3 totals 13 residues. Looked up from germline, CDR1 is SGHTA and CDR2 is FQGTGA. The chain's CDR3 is CASSPSGSYEQYF. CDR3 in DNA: TGTGCCAGCAGCCCTTCAGGGTCCTACGAGCAGTACTTC.

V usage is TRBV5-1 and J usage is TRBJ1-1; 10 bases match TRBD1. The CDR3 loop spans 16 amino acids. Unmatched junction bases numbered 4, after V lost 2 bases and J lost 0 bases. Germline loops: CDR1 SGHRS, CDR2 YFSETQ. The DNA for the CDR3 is TGCGCCAGCAGCTTAGGGACAGGGGACATGAACACTGAAGCTTTCTTT. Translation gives CASSLGTGDMNTEAFF. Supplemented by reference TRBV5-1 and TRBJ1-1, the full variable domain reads KAGVTQTPRYLIKTRGQQVTLSCSPISGHRSVSWYQQTPGQGLQFLFEYFSETQRNKGNFPGRFSGRQFSNSRSEMNVSTLELGDSALYLCASSLGTGDMNTEAFFGQGTRLTVV.

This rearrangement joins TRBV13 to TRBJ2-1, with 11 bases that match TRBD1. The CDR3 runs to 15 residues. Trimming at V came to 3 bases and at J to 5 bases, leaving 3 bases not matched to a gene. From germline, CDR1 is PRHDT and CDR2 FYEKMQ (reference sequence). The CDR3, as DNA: TGTGCCAGCAGCTTGGACAGGGGGCGCGACAATGAGCAGTTCTTC. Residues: CASSLDRGRDNEQFF.

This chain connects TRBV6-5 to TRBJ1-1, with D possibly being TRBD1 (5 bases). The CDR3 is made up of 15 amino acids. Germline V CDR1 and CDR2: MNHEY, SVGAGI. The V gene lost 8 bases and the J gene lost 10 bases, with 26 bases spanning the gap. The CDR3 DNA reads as TGTGCCAGCTCCGACAAAATCGCAGGGATCACTCGAGCTTTCTTT. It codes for CASSDKIAGITRAFF.

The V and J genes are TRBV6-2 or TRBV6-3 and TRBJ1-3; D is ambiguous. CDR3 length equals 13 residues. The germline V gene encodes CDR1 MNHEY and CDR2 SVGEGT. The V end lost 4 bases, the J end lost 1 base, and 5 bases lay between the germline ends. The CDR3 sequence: CASSSASGNTIYF. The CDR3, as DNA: TGTGCCAGCAGTTCCGCTTCTGGAAACACCATATATTTT.

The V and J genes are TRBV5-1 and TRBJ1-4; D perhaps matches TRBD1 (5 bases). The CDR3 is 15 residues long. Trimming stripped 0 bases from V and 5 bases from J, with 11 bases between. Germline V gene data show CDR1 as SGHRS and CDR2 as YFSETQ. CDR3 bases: TGCGCCAGCAGCTTGGTAGGGGCAAAAAATGAAAAACTGTTTTTT. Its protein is CASSLVGAKNEKLFF.

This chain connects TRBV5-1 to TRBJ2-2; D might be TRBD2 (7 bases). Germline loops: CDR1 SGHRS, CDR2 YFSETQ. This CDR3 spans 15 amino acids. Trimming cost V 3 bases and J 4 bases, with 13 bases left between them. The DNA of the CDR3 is TGCGCCAGCAGCTCACAGGGAGGGAGCACCGGGGAGCTGTTTTTT. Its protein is CASSSQGGSTGELFF. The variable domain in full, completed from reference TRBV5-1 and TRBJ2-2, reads KAGVTQTPRYLIKTRGQQVTLSCSPISGHRSVSWYQQTPGQGLQFLFEYFSETQRNKGNFPGRFSGRQFSNSRSEMNVSTLELGDSALYLCASSSQGGSTGELFFGEGSRLTVL.